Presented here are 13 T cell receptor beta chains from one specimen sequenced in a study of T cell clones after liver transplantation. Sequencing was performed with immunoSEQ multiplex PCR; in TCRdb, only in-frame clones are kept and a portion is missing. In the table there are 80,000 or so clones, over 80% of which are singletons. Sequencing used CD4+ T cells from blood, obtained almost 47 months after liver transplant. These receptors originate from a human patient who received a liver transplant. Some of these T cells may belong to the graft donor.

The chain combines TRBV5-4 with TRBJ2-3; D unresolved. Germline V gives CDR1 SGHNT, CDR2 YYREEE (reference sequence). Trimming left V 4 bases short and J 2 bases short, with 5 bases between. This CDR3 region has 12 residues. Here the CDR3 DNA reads TGTGCCAGCAGCCTTAACACAGATACGCAGTATTTT. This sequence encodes CASSLNTDTQYF.

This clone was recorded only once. CDR3 residues: CASSAAGNTIYF. CDR3 DNA sequence: TGTGCCAGCAGCGCTGCTGGAAACACCATATATTTT. V gene TRBV9 combines with J gene TRBJ1-3; no clear D gene. The germline V gene has CDR1 SGDLS and CDR2 YYNGEE. This CDR3 has 12 residues. V was shortened by 3 bases and J by 2 bases, with 3 bases between the two germline ends.

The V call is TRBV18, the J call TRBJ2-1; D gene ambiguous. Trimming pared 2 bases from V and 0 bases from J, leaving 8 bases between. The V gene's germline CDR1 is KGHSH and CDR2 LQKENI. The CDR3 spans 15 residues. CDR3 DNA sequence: TGTGCCAGCTCACCAGGGCGATACTCCTACAATGAGCAGTTCTTC. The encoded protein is CASSPGRYSYNEQFF.

DNA for the CDR3: TGTGCCAGCAGCTTGGACGGACGAGATACGCAGTATTTT. This gives the protein CASSLDGRDTQYF. The rearrangement joins TRBV5-4 to TRBJ2-3; unclear D gene. The CDR3 runs to 13 residues. Trimming took off 0 bases at V and 5 bases at J, with 7 bases between the two ends. Germline values: CDR1 SGHNT, CDR2 YYREEE (reference sequence).

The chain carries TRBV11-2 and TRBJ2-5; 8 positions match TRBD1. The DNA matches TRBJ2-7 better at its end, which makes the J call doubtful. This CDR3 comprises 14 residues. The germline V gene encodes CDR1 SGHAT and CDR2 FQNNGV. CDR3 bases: TGTGCCAGCAGACCTCGGACAGGGACCTACGAGCAGTACTTC. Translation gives CASRPRTGTYEQYF.

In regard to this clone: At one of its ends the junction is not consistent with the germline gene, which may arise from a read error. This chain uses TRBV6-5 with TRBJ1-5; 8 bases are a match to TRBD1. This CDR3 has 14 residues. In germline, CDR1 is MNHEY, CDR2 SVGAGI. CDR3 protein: CASSDSGGGQPQHF. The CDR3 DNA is TGTGCCAGCAGTGACTCAGGGGGCGGCCAGCCCCAGCATTTT.

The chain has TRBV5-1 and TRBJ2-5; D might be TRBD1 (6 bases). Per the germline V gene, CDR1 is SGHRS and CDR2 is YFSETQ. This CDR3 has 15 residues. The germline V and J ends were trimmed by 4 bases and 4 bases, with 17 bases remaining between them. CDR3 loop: CASSPGTPGGETQYF. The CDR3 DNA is TGCGCCAGCAGCCCAGGGACACCCGGAGGAGAGACCCAGTACTTC.

The CDR3 region is CASRSTGAGNTIYF. Here the CDR3 DNA reads TGTGCCAGCAGGTCGACAGGGGCTGGAAACACCATATATTTT. The chain couples TRBV2 to TRBJ1-3; 8 bases agree with TRBD1. Germline CDR1 and CDR2: SNHLY and FYNNEI. The CDR3 consists of 14 residues. The J segment lost 2 bases and the V segment lost 6 bases, leaving 3 bases of the junction unmatched.

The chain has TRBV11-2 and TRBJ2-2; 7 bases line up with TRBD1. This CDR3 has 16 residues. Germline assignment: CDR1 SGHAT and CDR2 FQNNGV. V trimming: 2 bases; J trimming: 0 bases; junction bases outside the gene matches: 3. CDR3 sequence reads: CASSLTGVSNTGELFF. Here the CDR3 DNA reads TGTGCCAGCAGCTTAACAGGGGTCTCGAACACCGGGGAGCTGTTTTTT. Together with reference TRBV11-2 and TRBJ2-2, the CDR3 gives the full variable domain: EAGVAQSPRYKIIEKRQSVAFWCNPISGHATLYWYQQILGQGPKLLIQFQNNGVVDDSQLPKDRFSAERLKGVDSTLKIQPAKLEDSAVYLCASSLTGVSNTGELFFGEGSRLTVL.

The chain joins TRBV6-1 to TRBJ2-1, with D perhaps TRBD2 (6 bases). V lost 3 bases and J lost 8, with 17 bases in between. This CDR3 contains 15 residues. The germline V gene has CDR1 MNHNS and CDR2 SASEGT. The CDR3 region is CASSDTIAASDEQFF. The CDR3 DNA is TGTGCCAGCAGTGATACGATAGCGGCCTCCGATGAGCAGTTCTTC.

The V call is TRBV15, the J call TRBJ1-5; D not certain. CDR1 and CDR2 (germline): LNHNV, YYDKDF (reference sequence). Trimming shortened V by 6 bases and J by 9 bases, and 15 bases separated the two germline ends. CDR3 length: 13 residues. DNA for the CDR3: TGTGCCACCAGTTTTACGGGTTCGGGGCCCCAGCATTTT. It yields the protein CATSFTGSGPQHF.

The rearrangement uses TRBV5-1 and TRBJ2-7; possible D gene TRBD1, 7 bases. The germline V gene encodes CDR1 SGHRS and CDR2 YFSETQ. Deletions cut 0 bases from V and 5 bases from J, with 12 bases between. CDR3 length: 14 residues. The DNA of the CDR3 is TGCGCCAGCAGCTTGGGACAGGGACTCAACGAGCAGTACTTC. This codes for CASSLGQGLNEQYF.

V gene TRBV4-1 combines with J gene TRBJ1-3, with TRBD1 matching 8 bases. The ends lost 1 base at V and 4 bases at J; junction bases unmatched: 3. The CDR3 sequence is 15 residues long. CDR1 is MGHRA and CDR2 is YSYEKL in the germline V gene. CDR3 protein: CASSQGQGKGNTIYF. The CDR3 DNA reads TGCGCCAGCAGCCAAGGACAGGGGAAGGGAAACACCATATATTTT.